Listed below are T cell receptor beta chains from one sample, sequenced in a study of blood T cells in healthy people across ages. TCRdb called the 5' RACE reads again in MiXCR, with one record for every CDR3 protein. The sample holds about 1.8 million distinct CDR3 sequences, less than 50% seen once. Sequenced material: blood. All receptors derive from a middle-aged woman in good health. Each CDR3 is given with its conserved first and last residue. Not all rows give a size; the values are once, few, many and, for expanded clones, a class.

cdr3_length | clone_size | j_call | v_call | cdr3_aa
17 | - | TRBJ1-1 | TRBV6-1 | CASSPRTGVVKRSEAFF
16 | - | TRBJ2-5 | TRBV7-2 | CASTGSGGFYQETQYF
16 | - | TRBJ2-1 | TRBV5-5 | CASRQLTTTRHSEQFF
14 | - | TRBJ1-2 | TRBV4-3 | CASSQPHRSDGYTF
15 | - | TRBJ2-3 | TRBV2 | CASGPLNPGTDTQYF
13 | - | TRBJ1-4 | TRBV29-1 | CSTQGPALGELFF
16 | once | TRBJ1-2 | TRBV4-2 | CASSQEGRMGNYGYTF
15 | - | TRBJ2-1 | TRBV7-9 | CASSLDRGRGAEQFF
16 | - | TRBJ2-3 | TRBV4-3 | CASSQERDRGSDTQYF
14 | few | TRBJ2-7 | TRBV28 | CASKTLGFSYEQYF
17 | - | TRBJ2-5 | TRBV7-9 | CASSLARTGDIQETQYF
13 | - | TRBJ1-2 | TRBV20-1 | CSAYSGVNYGYTF
18 | - | TRBJ1-6 | TRBV20-1 | CSARDPRTKVSYNSPLHF
14 | - | - | TRBV21-1 | CASSKGEAKDIQYF
15 | few | TRBJ2-4 | TRBV7-2 | CASSLSGQGLGIQYF
15 | few | TRBJ2-5 | TRBV28 | CASSLVAGGIETQYF
13 | - | - | TRBV14 | CASSQIRGNEQYF
16 | few | TRBJ2-7 | TRBV25-1 | CASSEWGQGRSYEQYF
15 | - | TRBJ2-3 | TRBV2 | CASKVGGLSTDTQYF
17 | - | TRBJ1-6 | TRBV20-1 | CSATRDSPSSYNSPLHF
13 | many | TRBJ2-5 | TRBV27 | CASSFARQETQYF
16 | - | TRBJ2-3 | TRBV11-2 | CASSLRGTQMGDTQYF
16 | - | TRBJ2-5 | TRBV9 | CASSPDPRPLRETQYF
18 | - | TRBJ2-3 | TRBV11-2 | CASSLAVEGRSFTDTQYF